The T cell receptor beta chain described here comes from a study of a mutant IDH1 vaccine in newly diagnosed glioma. Study in general: Earlier care involved radiotherapy, temozolomide, or both, and the majority received both. Whole-study results and caveats: Researchers report vaccine-induced immune responses in roughly 94% of patients. Pseudoprogression appeared unlinked to shifts in leading peripheral T cell clonotypes.

Time point here: baseline, week 1 (first vaccination visit). Treatment: pre-vaccination baseline after standard-of-care therapy. The donors' diagnosis was new WHO grade 3 or 4 astrocytoma that was IDH1-mutant and ATRX-lost. The data were produced by immunoSEQ multiplex PCR, yet TCRdb's version contains in-frame clones alone and is incomplete. The data show approximately 54,000 clones, 80% to 90% seen once. Trimming shortened V by 4 bases and J by 4 bases, and 22 bases separated the two germline ends. The CDR3 runs to 16 residues. CDR1 GTSNPN and CDR2 SVGIG come from the germline V gene (reference sequence). Comments on this clone: Its antigen is unidentified.

This chain links TRBV30 with TRBJ1-1, with D tentatively TRBD1 (6 bases). Sequencing used PBMCs, obtained from a glioma patient treated with radiotherapy, temozolomide or both. This TCR derives from a man aged 18-30 years with glioma. CDR3 residues: CAWNPTRTVISTEAFF. The CDR3 nucleotides read TGTGCCTGGAACCCAACCCGGACAGTAATAAGCACTGAAGCTTTCTTT.